The subject of this entry is one T cell receptor beta chain. Blood sampling took place at baseline, cycle 4 day 1, and cycle 7 day 1. Assay: immunoSEQ multiplex PCR; the TCRdb copy retains only in-frame clones and omits some. The sample has 75,000 to 95,000 clones; roughly 86% are singletons. The CDR3 runs 15 residues. The V gene's germline CDR1 is GTSNPN and CDR2 SVGIG (reference sequence). V gave up 0 bases and J gave up 4 bases, with 14 bases separating them. This entry comes from a study of OX40 agonist ivuxolimab in advanced cancers. Study context: The patients received agonistic anti-OX40 (CD134) antibody ivuxolimab. Hepatocellular carcinoma, melanoma, renal cell or head and neck cancer affected the dose-escalation patients.

The starting material was CD4+ or CD8+ T cells sorted from blood, obtained in a trial of the OX40 agonist ivuxolimab. The source is an adult with an advanced solid tumor such as melanoma, head and neck, liver or kidney cancer. The gene calls are TRBV30 and TRBJ2-3, with D possibly TRBD2 on 5 matching bases. DNA for the CDR3: TGTGCCTGGAGTGTGGGGAGTAGCAAGTCAGATACGCAGTATTTT. Amino acids: CAWSVGSSKSDTQYF.